These 18 T cell receptor beta chains were sequenced from one sample in a study of blood T cell repertoires in COVID-19. Some clones are missing from TCRdb's copy, which holds only in-frame ones; the method was immunoSEQ multiplex PCR. This table holds about 180,000 clones, around 90% found once. Material: peripheral blood. All receptors derive from a woman between 45 and 60 years old with acute or convalescent COVID-19.

This chain links TRBV27 with TRBJ2-5; TRBD1 is a possible D gene (6 bases). The CDR3 spans 12 residues. From germline, CDR1 is MNHEY and CDR2 SMNVEV (reference sequence). The V end was cut by 7 bases, the J end by 4 bases, with 10 bases between. The CDR3 here is CASKQGPETQYF. In nucleotides, the CDR3 is TGTGCCAGCAAACAGGGTCCAGAGACCCAGTACTTC.

This chain uses TRBV5-1 with TRBJ2-1, with 7 nucleotides matching TRBD1. Germline V CDR1 and CDR2: SGHRS, YFSETQ. The CDR3 length is 13 residues. J gave up 7 bases and V 5 bases, and 6 bases lay outside the gene matches. The CDR3 loop is CASREGTVNEQFF. CDR3 nucleotides: TGCGCCAGCAGAGAGGGGACAGTAAATGAGCAGTTCTTC.

The CDR3 spells CASSPLFRAGGDTQYF. Written as DNA, the CDR3 is TGTGCCAGCAGCCCTTTGTTTAGAGCGGGAGGAGATACGCAGTATTTT. The chain couples TRBV7-2 to TRBJ2-3; 9 bases align to TRBD2. This CDR3 is 16 amino acids long. V was pared by 5 bases and J by 5 bases, with 11 bases of the junction left unmatched. The germline gives CDR1 SGHTA, CDR2 FQGNSA. Using reference TRBV7-2 and TRBJ2-3 for the parts outside the CDR3, the full variable domain is GAGVSQSPSNKVTEKGKDVELRCDPISGHTALYWYRQSLGQGLEFLIYFQGNSAPDKSGLPSDRFSAERTGGSVSTLTIQRTQQEDSAVYLCASSPLFRAGGDTQYFGPGTRLTVL.

The chain links TRBV20-1 to TRBJ2-7; D is undetermined. The CDR3 extends over 11 amino acids. The germline V gene has CDR1 DFQATT and CDR2 SNEGSKA (reference sequence). Trimming took off 6 bases at V and 1 base at J, with 7 bases between the two ends. The CDR3 DNA sequence: TGCAGTGCCTCCCGTTCCTACGAGCAGTACTTC. Encoded protein: CSASRSYEQYF.

The J gene is TRBJ1-5, the V gene TRBV30; perhaps TRBD1 as D (5 bases). V lost 2 bases to trimming and J lost 5 bases, with 22 bases between them. This CDR3 spans 17 amino acids. Germline loops: CDR1 GTSNPN, CDR2 SVGIG (reference sequence). As DNA, the CDR3 is TGTGCCTGGAGTAATTTTGGTGGCAGGGCGTCCGATCAGCCCCAGCATTTT. Its protein product is CAWSNFGGRASDQPQHF.

This chain joins TRBV27 and TRBJ1-2; possibly TRBD1 for D (6 bases). The CDR3 sequence is 13 residues long. From germline, CDR1 is MNHEY and CDR2 SMNVEV (reference sequence). The V gene lost 4 bases and the J gene lost 4 bases, with 10 bases spanning the gap. DNA for the CDR3: TGTGCCAGCAGTTCCGGACAGCTCTATGGCTACACCTTC. Amino acids: CASSSGQLYGYTF.

The V and J genes are TRBV4-1 and TRBJ2-1, with TRBD2 as a possible D gene (6 bases). Germline assignment: CDR1 MGHRA and CDR2 YSYEKL. V lost 0 bases and J lost 6, with 12 bases in between. The CDR3 has 15 residues. In DNA, the CDR3 is TGCGCCAGCAGCCAAGATAGGACGGGAGCCAATGAGCAGTTCTTC. Amino acids: CASSQDRTGANEQFF.

The rearrangement joins TRBV7-2 to TRBJ2-7, with TRBD2 identical over 9 bases. This CDR3 spans 14 amino acids. CDR1 is SGHTA, CDR2 FQGNSA, per germline. After removal of 6 bases from V and 2 bases from J, the junction contained 5 bases not matched to a gene. In DNA form, the CDR3 reads TGTGCCAGCAGACGCGGGGGGGCCGCCTACGAGCAGTACTTC. It specifies CASRRGGAAYEQYF.

The chain couples TRBV10-2 to TRBJ2-1; 8 nucleotides agree with TRBD2. CDR3 size: 15 residues. Germline V gene sequence: CDR1 WSHSY, CDR2 SAAADI. The ends lost 10 bases at V and 6 bases at J; junction bases unmatched: 14. CDR3 loop: CATRSAGGTGNEQFF. CDR3 sequence (DNA): TGCGCCACCCGGTCTGCGGGGGGAACTGGCAATGAGCAGTTCTTC.

J is TRBJ2-5 and V is TRBV11-2, with D perhaps matching TRBD1 (6 bases). The CDR3 length is 14 residues. Germline CDR1 SGHAT, CDR2 FQNNGV. Trimming took off 4 bases at V and 1 base at J, with 10 bases between the two ends. This chain's CDR3 is CASSSGQFQETQYF. In nucleotides, the CDR3 is TGTGCCAGCAGCTCCGGACAGTTCCAAGAGACCCAGTACTTC.

The CDR3 region is CASSFTGDSPLHF. CDR3 nucleotide sequence: TGTGCCAGCAGCTTTACAGGGGATTCACCCCTCCACTTT. V and J are TRBV11-3 and TRBJ1-6, with 7 bases identical to TRBD1. The trim removed 3 bases at V and 8 bases at J, leaving 1 base unmatched. In germline, CDR1 is SGHNT, CDR2 YENEEA. The CDR3 is 13 residues long.

The chain is built from TRBV9 and TRBJ2-7; TRBD1 matches at 9 bases. This CDR3 is 16 amino acids long. The V gene end was trimmed by 4 bases and the J gene end by 5 bases; junction bases not matched to a gene: 13. The V gene's germline CDR1 is SGDLS and CDR2 YYNGEE. The CDR3 bases are TGTGCCAGCAGCCCGCCAACCGGGACAGGGTACCACGAGCAGTACTTC. Amino acid sequence: CASSPPTGTGYHEQYF.

This clone was picked up one time. V is TRBV6-5 and J is TRBJ2-7; D perhaps matches TRBD2 (6 bases). The CDR3 runs to 15 residues. V was cut by 5 bases and J by 0 bases, with 14 bases left in between. Germline V CDR1 and CDR2: MNHEY, SVGAGI. The CDR3 region has the DNA TGTGCCAGCAGTCCGACTCCGCGGGGCTCCTACGAGCAGTACTTC. Amino acids: CASSPTPRGSYEQYF.

CDR3 DNA sequence: TGTGCCACACAGGGGGAAAACTATGGCTACACCTTC. Translating it yields CATQGENYGYTF. The chain has TRBV24-1 and TRBJ1-2; 8 positions match TRBD1. The CDR3 extends over 12 amino acids. The junction had 2 bases not matched to a gene; V was cut back by 10 bases and J by 2 bases. Germline-derived CDR1 and CDR2 are KGHDR and SFDVKD.

J is TRBJ1-6 and V is TRBV6-6; TRBD1 aligns across 7 bases. The V gene's germline CDR1 is MNHNY and CDR2 SVGAGI (reference sequence). Trimming took 8 bases from V and 5 from J; bases not matched to a gene: 6. There are 14 residues in the CDR3. CDR3 loop: CASGDRDHNSPLHF. CDR3 DNA: TGTGCCAGCGGTGACAGGGACCATAATTCACCCCTCCACTTT.

The rearrangement links TRBV7-9 to TRBJ2-3, with D perhaps matching TRBD1 (6 bases). CDR1 is SEHNR, CDR2 FQNEAQ, per germline (reference sequence). The length of the CDR3 is 17 residues. Trimming stripped 1 base from V and 3 bases from J, with 17 bases between. CDR3 coding DNA: TGTGCCAGCAGCTTAGGTCAAGACAGGTTCGAGACAGATACGCAGTATTTT. This gives the protein CASSLGQDRFETDTQYF.

This chain connects TRBV5-1 to TRBJ2-3; tentatively, D is TRBD1 (5 bases). Trimming pared 7 bases from V and 1 base from J, leaving 16 bases between. Germline values: CDR1 SGHRS, CDR2 YFSETQ. This CDR3 is built from 15 residues. CDR3 sequence reads: CASGPNGAGTDTQYF. The CDR3, as DNA: TGCGCCAGCGGGCCAAATGGGGCTGGCACAGATACGCAGTATTTT.

This chain connects TRBV15 to TRBJ1-3, with D perhaps matching TRBD1 (6 bases). CDR1 is LNHNV and CDR2 is YYDKDF in the germline V gene (reference sequence). Trimming took 2 bases from V and 1 from J, leaving 12 bases between them. The CDR3 sequence is 16 residues long. The CDR3 bases are TGTGCCACCAGCAGAAACCCACAGGGATCTGGAAACACCATATATTTT. Translating it yields CATSRNPQGSGNTIYF. Full variable domain (rest looked up from reference TRBV15 and TRBJ1-3): DAMVIQNPRYQVTQFGKPVTLSCSQTLNHNVMYWYQQKSSQAPKLLFHYYDKDFNNEADTPDNFQSRRPNTSFCFLDIRSPGLGDTAMYLCATSRNPQGSGNTIYFGEGSWLTVV.